These 2 T cell receptor beta chains came from one sample sequenced in a study of memory CD4+ T cells and cytomegalovirus serostatus. The assay was immunoSEQ multiplex PCR, and TCRdb's table has in-frame clones only and misses some. Found here are around 63,000 clones, roughly 80% of them singletons; the top ten hold approximately 0.54%. The sort gate was single viable CD3+CD4+CD8-CD45RO+ cells for memory CD4+ T cells. Sample: memory CD4+ T cells from blood. These receptors were taken from an adult in good health and CMV-seronegative. Some clones in this sample may be carry-over from other donors' samples.

The chain uses TRBV30 and TRBJ2-7, with TRBD1 matching over 8 bases. Germline V gene sequence: CDR1 GTSNPN, CDR2 SVGIG (reference sequence). V gave up 3 bases and J gave up 10 bases; unmatched junction bases: 11. This CDR3 has 13 residues. CDR3 DNA: TGTGCCTGGAGCGCAGGGGGCCCCGGGACACAGTACTTC. This sequence encodes CAWSAGGPGTQYF.

The V gene is TRBV4-1, the J gene TRBJ2-2, with 8 bases matching TRBD1. The CDR3 contains 19 residues. The V segment lost 0 bases and the J segment 0 bases; nucleotides outside the gene matches: 9. The germline V gene encodes CDR1 MGHRA and CDR2 YSYEKL. CDR3: CASSQDTTSGGSNTGELFF. DNA for the CDR3: TGCGCCAGCAGCCAAGATACGACGTCAGGGGGCTCGAACACCGGGGAGCTGTTTTTT.